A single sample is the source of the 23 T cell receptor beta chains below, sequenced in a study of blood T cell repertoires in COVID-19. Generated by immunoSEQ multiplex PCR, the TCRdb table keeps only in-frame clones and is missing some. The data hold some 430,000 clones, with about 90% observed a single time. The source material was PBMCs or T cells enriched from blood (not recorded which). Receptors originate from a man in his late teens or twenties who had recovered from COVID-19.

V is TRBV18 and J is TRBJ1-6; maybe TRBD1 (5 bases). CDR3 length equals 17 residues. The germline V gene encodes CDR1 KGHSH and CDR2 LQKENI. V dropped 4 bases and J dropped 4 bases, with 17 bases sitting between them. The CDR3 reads CASSHSDDRRYNSPLHF. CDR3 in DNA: TGTGCCAGCTCACATTCTGACGACAGACGGTATAATTCACCCCTCCACTTT.

The CDR3 here is CASSNALAGGPYEQYF. The CDR3 nucleotides read TGTGCCAGTAGTAACGCGCTAGCGGGCGGACCCTACGAGCAGTACTTC. V and J are TRBV19 and TRBJ2-7; TRBD2 aligns across 8 bases. Germline-derived CDR1 and CDR2 are LNHDA and SQIVND (reference sequence). The CDR3 sequence is 16 residues long. V lost 4 bases and J lost 2; bases outside the gene matches: 10.

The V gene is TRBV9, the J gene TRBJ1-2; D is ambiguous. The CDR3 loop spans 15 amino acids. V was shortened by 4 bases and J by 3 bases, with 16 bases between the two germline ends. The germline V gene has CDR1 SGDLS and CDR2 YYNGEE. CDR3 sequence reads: CASSPLESPHYGYTF. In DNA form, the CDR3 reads TGTGCCAGCAGCCCACTCGAGTCCCCGCACTATGGCTACACCTTC.

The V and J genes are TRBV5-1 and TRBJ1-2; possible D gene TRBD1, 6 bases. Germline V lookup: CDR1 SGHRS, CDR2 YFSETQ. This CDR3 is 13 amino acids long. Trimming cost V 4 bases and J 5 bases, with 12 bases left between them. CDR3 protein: CASSPGTSYGYTF. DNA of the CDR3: TGCGCCAGCAGCCCCGGGACATCATATGGCTACACCTTC.

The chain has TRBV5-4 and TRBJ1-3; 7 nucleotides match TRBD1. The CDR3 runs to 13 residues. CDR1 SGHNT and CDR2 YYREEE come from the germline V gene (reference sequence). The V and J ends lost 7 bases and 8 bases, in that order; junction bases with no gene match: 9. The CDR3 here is CASGGQDVDTIYF. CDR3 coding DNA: TGTGCCAGCGGCGGACAGGACGTGGACACCATATATTTT.

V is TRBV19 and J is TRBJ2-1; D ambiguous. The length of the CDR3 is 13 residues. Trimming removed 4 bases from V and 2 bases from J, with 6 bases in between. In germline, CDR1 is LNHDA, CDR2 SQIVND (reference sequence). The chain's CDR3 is CASSSRTYNEQFF. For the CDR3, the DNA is TGTGCCAGTAGTAGCAGGACCTACAATGAGCAGTTCTTC.

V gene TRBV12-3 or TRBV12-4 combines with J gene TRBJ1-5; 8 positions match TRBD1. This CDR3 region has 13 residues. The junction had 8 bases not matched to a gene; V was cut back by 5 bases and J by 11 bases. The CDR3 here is CASSPPGGQTQHF. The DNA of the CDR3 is TGTGCCAGCAGTCCACCAGGGGGCCAAACCCAGCATTTT.

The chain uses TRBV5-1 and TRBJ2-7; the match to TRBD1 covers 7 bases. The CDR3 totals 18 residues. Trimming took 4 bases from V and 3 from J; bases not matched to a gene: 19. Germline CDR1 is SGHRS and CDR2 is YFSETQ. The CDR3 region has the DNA TGCGCCAGCAGCCCACTGGGGGCCACGACAGGGAAGATCTACGAGCAGTACTTC. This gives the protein CASSPLGATTGKIYEQYF.

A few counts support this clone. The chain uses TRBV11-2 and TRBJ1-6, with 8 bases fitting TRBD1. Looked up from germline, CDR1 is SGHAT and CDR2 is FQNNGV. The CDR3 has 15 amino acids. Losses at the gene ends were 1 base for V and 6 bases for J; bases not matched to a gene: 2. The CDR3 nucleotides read TGTGCCAGCAGCTTAGGGACAGGGAGTAATTCACCCCTCCACTTT. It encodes CASSLGTGSNSPLHF.

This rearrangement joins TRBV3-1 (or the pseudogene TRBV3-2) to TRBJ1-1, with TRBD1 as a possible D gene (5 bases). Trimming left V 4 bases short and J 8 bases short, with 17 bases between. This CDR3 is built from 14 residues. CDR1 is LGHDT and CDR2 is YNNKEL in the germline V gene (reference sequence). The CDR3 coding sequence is TGTGCCAGCAGCCTCCCGACAGCTTCTGGGGAAGCTTTCTTT. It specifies CASSLPTASGEAFF.

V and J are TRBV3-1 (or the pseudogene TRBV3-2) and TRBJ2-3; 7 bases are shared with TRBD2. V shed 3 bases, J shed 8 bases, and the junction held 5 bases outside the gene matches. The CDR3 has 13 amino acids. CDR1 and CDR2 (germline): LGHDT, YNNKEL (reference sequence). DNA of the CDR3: TGTGCCAGCAGCCATGGACTAGTCGGTACGCAGTATTTT. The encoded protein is CASSHGLVGTQYF.

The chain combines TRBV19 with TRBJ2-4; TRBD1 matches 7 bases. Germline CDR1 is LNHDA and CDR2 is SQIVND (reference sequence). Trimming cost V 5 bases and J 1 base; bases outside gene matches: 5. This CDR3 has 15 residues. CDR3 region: CASSSTGVAKNIQYF. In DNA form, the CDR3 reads TGTGCCAGTAGTTCTACAGGGGTTGCCAAAAACATTCAGTACTTC. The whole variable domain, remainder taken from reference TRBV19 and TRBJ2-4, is DGGITQSPKYLFRKEGQNVTLSCEQNLNHDAMYWYRQDPGQGLRLIYYSQIVNDFQKGDIAEGYSVSREKKESFPLTVTSAQKNPTAFYLCASSSTGVAKNIQYFGAGTRLSVL.

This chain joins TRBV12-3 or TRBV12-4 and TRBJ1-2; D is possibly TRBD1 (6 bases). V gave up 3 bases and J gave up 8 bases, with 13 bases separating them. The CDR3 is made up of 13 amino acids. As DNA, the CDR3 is TGTGCCAGCAGTTTTCGACAGGACGGCGGCTACACCTTC. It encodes CASSFRQDGGYTF.

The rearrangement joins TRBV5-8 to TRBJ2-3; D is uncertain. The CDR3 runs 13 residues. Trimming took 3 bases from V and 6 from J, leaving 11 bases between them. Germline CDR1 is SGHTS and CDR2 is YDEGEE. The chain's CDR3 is CASSYQIWDTQYF. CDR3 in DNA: TGTGCCAGCAGCTACCAGATTTGGGATACGCAGTATTTT.

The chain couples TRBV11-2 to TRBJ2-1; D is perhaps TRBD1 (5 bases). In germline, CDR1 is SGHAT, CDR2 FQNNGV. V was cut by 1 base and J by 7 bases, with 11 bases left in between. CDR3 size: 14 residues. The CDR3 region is CASSLVGAWNEQFF. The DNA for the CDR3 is TGTGCCAGCAGCTTAGTAGGGGCGTGGAATGAGCAGTTCTTC.

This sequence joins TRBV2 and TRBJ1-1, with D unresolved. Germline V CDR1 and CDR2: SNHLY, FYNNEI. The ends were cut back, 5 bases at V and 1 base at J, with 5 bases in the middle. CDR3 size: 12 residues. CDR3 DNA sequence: TGTGCCAGCAGTACGGGGAACACTGAAGCTTTCTTT. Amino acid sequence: CASSTGNTEAFF.

The chain's CDR3 is CASRQRTGVEQYF. In DNA, the CDR3 is TGTGCCAGCAGACAAAGGACAGGGGTCGAGCAGTACTTC. This rearrangement joins TRBV28 to TRBJ2-7, with 9 positions matching TRBD1. V was clipped by 6 bases and J by 6 bases; unmatched bases: 6. The germline gives CDR1 MDHEN, CDR2 SYDVKM. The CDR3 spans 13 residues.

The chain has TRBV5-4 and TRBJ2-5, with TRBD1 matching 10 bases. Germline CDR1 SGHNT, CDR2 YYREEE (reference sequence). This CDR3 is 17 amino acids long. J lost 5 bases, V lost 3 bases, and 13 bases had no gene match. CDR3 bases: TGTGCCAGCAGCTCCGGCCCAGGACAGGGGGTGTGGGAGACCCAGTACTTC. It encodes CASSSGPGQGVWETQYF.

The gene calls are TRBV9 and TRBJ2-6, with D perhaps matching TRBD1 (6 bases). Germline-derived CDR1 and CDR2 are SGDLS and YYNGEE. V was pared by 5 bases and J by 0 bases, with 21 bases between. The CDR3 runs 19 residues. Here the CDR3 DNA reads TGTGCCAGCAGTCGCCTCCGGGACACATTTATCTCTGGGGCCAACGTCCTGACTTTC. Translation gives CASSRLRDTFISGANVLTF.

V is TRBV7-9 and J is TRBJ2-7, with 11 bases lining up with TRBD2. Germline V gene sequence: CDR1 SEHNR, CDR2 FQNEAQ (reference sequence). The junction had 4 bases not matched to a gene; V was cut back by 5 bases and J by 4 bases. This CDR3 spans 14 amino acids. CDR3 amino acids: CASSRGTSGYEQYF. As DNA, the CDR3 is TGTGCCAGCAGCCGGGGGACTAGCGGATACGAGCAGTACTTC.

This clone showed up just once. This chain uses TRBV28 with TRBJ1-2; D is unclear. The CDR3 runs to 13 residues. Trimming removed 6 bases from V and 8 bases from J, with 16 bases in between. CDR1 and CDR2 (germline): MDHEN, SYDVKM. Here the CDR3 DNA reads TGTGCCAGCAGCTCCGGGTCGAGGATGGGCTACACCTTC. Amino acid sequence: CASSSGSRMGYTF.

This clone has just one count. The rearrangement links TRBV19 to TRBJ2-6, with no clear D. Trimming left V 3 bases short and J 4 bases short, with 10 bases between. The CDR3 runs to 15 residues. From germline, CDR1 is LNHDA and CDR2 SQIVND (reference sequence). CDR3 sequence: CASSMGTIGANVLTF. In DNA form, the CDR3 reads TGTGCCAGTAGTATGGGCACGATCGGGGCCAACGTCCTGACTTTC.

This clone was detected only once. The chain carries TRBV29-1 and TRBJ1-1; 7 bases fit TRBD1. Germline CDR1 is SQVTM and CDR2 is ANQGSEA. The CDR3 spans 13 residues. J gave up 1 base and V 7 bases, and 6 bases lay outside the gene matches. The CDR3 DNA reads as TGCAGCGGGAACAGGGGTACGAACACTGAAGCTTTCTTT. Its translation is CSGNRGTNTEAFF.